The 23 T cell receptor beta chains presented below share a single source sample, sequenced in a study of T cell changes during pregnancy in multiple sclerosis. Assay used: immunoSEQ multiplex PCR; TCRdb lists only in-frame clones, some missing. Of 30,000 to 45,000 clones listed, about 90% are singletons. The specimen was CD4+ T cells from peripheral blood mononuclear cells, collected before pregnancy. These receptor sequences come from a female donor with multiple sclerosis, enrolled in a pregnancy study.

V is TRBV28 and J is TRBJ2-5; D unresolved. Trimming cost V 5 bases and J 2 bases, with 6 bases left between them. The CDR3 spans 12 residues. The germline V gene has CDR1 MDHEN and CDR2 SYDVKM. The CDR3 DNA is TGTGCCAGCAGTAGCGCGCAAGAGACCCAGTACTTC. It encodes CASSSAQETQYF.

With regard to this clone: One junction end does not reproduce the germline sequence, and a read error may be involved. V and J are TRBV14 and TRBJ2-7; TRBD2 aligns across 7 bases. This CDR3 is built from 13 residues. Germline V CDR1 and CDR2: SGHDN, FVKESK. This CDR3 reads CASSQDRGESRLF. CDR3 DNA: TGTGCCAGCAGCCAAGATCGGGGGGAAAGCCGCCTTTTC.

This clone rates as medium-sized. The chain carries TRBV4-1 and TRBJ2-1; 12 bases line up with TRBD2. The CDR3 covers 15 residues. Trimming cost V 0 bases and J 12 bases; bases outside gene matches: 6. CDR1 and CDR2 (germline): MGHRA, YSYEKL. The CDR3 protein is CASSQDGLAGTGQFF. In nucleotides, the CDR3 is TGCGCCAGCAGCCAAGACGGACTAGCGGGAACTGGGCAGTTCTTC.

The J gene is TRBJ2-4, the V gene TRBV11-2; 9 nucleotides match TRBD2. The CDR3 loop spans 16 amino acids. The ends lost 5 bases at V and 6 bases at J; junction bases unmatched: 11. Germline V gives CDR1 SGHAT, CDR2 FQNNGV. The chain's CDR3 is CASSPTEGSGRNIQYF. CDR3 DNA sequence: TGTGCCAGCAGCCCCACGGAGGGTAGCGGGAGAAACATTCAGTACTTC.

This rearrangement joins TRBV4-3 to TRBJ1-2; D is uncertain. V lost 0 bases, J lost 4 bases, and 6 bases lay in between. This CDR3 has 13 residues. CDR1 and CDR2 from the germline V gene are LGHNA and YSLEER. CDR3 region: CASSQDSSYGYTF. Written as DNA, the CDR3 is TGCGCCAGCAGCCAAGATAGTAGCTATGGCTACACCTTC.

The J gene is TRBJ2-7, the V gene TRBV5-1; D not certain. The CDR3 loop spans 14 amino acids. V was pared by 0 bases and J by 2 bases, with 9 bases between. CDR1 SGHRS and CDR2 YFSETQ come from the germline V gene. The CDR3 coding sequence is TGCGCCAGCAGCTTGGCTCCGACAACCTACGAGCAGTACTTC. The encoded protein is CASSLAPTTYEQYF.

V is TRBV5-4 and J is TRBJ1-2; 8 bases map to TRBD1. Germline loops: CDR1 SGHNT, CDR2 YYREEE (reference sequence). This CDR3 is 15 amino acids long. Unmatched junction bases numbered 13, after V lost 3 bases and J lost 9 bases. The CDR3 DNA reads TGTGCCAGCAGCTATGGACAGGGTCGATTGAAAAGCTACACCTTC. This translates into CASSYGQGRLKSYTF.

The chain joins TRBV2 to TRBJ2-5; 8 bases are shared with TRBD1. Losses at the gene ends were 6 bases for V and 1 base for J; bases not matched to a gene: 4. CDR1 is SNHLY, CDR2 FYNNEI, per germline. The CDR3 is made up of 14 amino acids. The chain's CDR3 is CASRDRVFQETQYF. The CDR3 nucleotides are TGTGCCAGCAGGGACAGGGTCTTCCAAGAGACCCAGTACTTC.

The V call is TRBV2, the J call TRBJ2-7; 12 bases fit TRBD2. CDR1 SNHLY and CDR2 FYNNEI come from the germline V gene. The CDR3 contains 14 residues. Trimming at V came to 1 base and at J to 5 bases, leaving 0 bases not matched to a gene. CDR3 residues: CASSEGLAGDEQYF. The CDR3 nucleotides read TGTGCCAGCAGTGAAGGACTAGCGGGAGACGAGCAGTACTTC.

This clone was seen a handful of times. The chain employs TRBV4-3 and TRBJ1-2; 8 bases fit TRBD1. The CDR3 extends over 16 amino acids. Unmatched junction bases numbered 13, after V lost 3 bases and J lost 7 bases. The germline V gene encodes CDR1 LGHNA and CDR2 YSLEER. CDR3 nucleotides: TGCGCCAGCAGCCACCGGACAGGGTATGTAGTGCGTGGCTACACCTTC. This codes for CASSHRTGYVVRGYTF.

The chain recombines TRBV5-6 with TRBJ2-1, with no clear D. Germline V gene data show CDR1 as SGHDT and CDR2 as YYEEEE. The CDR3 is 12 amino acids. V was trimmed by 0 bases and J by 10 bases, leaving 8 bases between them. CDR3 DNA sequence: TGTGCCAGCAGCTTGGTCCGGGTCGAGCAGTTCTTC. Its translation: CASSLVRVEQFF.

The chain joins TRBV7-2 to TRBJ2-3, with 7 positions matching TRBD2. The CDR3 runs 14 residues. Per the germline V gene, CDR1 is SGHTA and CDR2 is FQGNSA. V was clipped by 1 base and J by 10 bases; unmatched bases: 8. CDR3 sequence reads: CASSLEGSGIPQYF. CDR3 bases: TGTGCCAGCAGCTTAGAGGGGAGCGGGATTCCGCAGTATTTT.

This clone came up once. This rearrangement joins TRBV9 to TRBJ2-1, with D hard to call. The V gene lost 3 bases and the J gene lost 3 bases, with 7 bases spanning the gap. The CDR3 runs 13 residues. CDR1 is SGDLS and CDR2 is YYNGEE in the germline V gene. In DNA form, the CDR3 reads TGTGCCAGCAGCGGAGGCAACTACAATGAGCAGTTCTTC. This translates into CASSGGNYNEQFF.

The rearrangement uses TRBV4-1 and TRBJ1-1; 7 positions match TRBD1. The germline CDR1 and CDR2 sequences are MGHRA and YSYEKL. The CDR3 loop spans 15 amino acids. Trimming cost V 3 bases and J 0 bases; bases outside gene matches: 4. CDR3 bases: TGCGCCAGCAGCCACCCAACAGGGGTGAACACTGAAGCTTTCTTT. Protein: CASSHPTGVNTEAFF.

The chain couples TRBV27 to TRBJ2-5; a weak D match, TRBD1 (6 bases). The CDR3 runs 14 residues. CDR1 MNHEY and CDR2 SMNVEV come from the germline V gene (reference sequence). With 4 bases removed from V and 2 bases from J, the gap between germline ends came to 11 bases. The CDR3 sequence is CASSWGRRQETQYF. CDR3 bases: TGTGCCAGCAGTTGGGGGCGGAGACAAGAGACCCAGTACTTC.

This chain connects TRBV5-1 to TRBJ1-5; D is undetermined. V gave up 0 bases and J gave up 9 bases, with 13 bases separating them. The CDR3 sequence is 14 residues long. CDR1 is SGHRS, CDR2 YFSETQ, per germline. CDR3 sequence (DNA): TGCGCCAGCAGCTTGGGTCCTTACGGTGGGCCCCAGCATTTT. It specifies CASSLGPYGGPQHF. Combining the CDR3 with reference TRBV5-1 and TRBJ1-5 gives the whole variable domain KAGVTQTPRYLIKTRGQQVTLSCSPISGHRSVSWYQQTPGQGLQFLFEYFSETQRNKGNFPGRFSGRQFSNSRSEMNVSTLELGDSALYLCASSLGPYGGPQHFGDGTRLSIL.

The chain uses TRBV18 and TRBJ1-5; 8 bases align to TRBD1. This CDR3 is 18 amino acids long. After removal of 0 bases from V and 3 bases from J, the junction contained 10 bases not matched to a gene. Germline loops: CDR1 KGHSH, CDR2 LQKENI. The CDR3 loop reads CASSPPYQPGGFNQPQHF. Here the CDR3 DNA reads TGTGCCAGCTCACCACCGTATCAGCCAGGGGGCTTCAATCAGCCCCAGCATTTT. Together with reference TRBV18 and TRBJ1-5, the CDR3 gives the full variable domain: NAGVMQNPRHLVRRRGQEARLRCSPMKGHSHVYWYRQLPEEGLKFMVYLQKENIIDESGMPKERFSAEFPKEGPSILRIQQVVRGDSAAYFCASSPPYQPGGFNQPQHFGDGTRLSIL.

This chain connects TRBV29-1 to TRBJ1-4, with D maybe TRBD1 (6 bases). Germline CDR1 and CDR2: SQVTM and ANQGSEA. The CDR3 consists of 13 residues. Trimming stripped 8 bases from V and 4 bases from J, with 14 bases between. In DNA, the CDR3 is TGCAGCTTTAATCAGGGGTTTAATGAAAAACTGTTTTTT. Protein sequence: CSFNQGFNEKLFF.

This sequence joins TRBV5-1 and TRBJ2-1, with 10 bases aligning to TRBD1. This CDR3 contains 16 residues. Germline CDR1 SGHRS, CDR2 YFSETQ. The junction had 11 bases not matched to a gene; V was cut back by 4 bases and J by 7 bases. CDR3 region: CASSAGGRQGANEQFF. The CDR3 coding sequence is TGCGCCAGCAGCGCAGGAGGGAGACAGGGGGCGAATGAGCAGTTCTTC.

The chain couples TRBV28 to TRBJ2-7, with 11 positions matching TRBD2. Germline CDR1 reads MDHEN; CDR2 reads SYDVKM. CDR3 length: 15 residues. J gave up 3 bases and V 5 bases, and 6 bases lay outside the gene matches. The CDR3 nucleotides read TGTGCCAGCAGTAATCGACTAGCGGGGAACTACGAGCAGTACTTC. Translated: CASSNRLAGNYEQYF. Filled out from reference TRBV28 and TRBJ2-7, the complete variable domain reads DVKVTQSSRYLVKRTGEKVFLECVQDMDHENMFWYRQDPGLGLRLIYFSYDVKMKEKGDIPEGYSVSREKKERFSLILESASTNQTSMYLCASSNRLAGNYEQYFGPGTRLTVT.

The CDR3 spells CSVLQAGVAGNTIYF. The CDR3 DNA reads TGCAGCGTCCTCCAGGCGGGGGTGGCTGGAAACACCATATATTTT. The V gene is TRBV29-1, the J gene TRBJ1-3, with D tentatively TRBD1 (5 bases). This CDR3 has 15 residues. Germline V CDR1 and CDR2: SQVTM, ANQGSEA. Trimming cost V 6 bases and J 2 bases, with 17 bases left between them.

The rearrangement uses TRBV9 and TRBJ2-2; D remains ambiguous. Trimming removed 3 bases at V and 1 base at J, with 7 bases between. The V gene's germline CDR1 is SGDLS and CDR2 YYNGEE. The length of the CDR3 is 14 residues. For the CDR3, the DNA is TGTGCCAGCAGCGCTTACGGGAACACCGGGGAGCTGTTTTTT. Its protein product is CASSAYGNTGELFF.

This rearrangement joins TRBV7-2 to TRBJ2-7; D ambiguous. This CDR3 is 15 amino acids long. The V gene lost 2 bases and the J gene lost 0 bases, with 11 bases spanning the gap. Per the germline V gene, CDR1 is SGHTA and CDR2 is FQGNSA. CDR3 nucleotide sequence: TGTGCCAGCAGCTTATCCTCAGCTAGCTCCTACGAGCAGTACTTC. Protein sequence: CASSLSSASSYEQYF.